The source of this TCR beta chain is a study of T cells after posttransplantation cyclophosphamide. Findings and limits, study-wide: TRB clonality was highly associated with recipient CMV seropositivity and reactivation. Donor CD8+ memory clones often dominated recipient blood repertoires at later times.

Assay used: immunoSEQ multiplex PCR; TCRdb lists only in-frame clones, some missing. The sample contains 42,000 or so clones, none of them singletons. This clone was seen at least ten times. The antigen is unknown. The receptor was derived from a woman aged 45 to 65 in good health and a related stem cell transplant donor. Sample: PBMCs.

The CDR3 region has the DNA TGTGCTAGTGGGACGGGACAGCCAAAACTTAATGAAAAACTGTTTTTT. Amino acid sequence: CASGTGQPKLNEKLFF. V gene TRBV12-5 combines with J gene TRBJ1-4, with TRBD1 matching 7 bases. The CDR3 contains 16 residues. V shed 6 bases and J 4 bases; nucleotides not matched to a gene: 11. Germline V gives CDR1 LGHNT, CDR2 FRNRAP.